This T cell receptor (beta chain) was captured in a study of T-cell reconstitution after alpha-beta-depleted transplantation in children (dated by TCRdb to the mid-2010s). Background on the whole study: Using TCR repertoire profiling, the study quantitatively followed how T-cell immune reconstitution unfolded in children after TCRalphabeta/CD19-depleted allogeneic hematopoietic cell transplantation. General findings and caveats noted by the study authors: The high TCRbeta diversity at day 60 in some patients was ascribed to recipient T cells and intrathymic progenitors that had survived conditioning. The apparently early recovery of alphabetaT-cell counts about two months after transplant reportedly depended on only several hundred rapidly expanded clones that came from non-depleted graft cells. Over subsequent months, a decline in hyperexpanded clone frequencies was noted, and after one year, T-cell counts and TCRbeta diversity were mostly ascribed to newly produced T cells.

Trimming accounts for 4 bases at V and 4 bases at J, while the number of junction bases matched to no gene is 6. Including cysteine and phenylalanine, the CDR3 has 15 amino acids. Only CDR3 DNA is held: 45 bases, read in frame from base 1. The treatment or condition label of this sample denotes: allogeneic hematopoietic cell transplantation with graft depleted of TCRalphabeta T cells and CD19 B cells. The children who served as transplant recipients had been given grafts of TCRalphabeta/CD19-depleted allogeneic hematopoietic cells. This clonotype was seen many times. This clone's antigen is unknown. No base qualities exist here, and no much larger clone lies one base off it. Libraries came from PCR. Sequencing was carried out with an Illumina HiSeq 2500. To normalize quantification of the TCRbeta repertoire, the TCR libraries were built with molecular barcoding that relied on unique molecular identifiers. TCRdb's own reprocessing of the public reads used fastp at Q25 and MiXCR and kept productive beta chains. A single entry per CDR3 protein holds the most common genes and DNA from its merged rows. Across this sample there are some 220,000 distinct CDR3 sequences, with roughly a tenth seen only once. 28% of the sample is in the top ten clones.

The receptor was derived from a child younger than two with acute myeloid leukemia, due to receive a stem cell transplant. The chain is made from TRBV12-3 or TRBV12-4 and TRBJ2-1; 8 bases in the middle match TRBD2. Sequenced material: PBMCs, taken before TCRalphabeta/CD19-depleted stem cell transplant. The CDR3 reads CASSSLAEMYNEQFF. Read as DNA, the sequence is TGTGCCAGCAGTTCACTAGCGGAGATGTACAATGAGCAGTTCTTC.